One sample yielded the 14 T cell receptor beta chains listed below, sequenced in a study of OX40 agonist ivuxolimab in advanced cancers. Here immunoSEQ multiplex PCR was the method, and the copy in TCRdb shows in-frame clones only, minus some. The sample carries some 66,000 clones, about 88% recorded once. Material: CD4+ or CD8+ T cells sorted from blood, obtained in a trial of the OX40 agonist ivuxolimab. The receptor set was obtained from an adult with an advanced solid tumor such as melanoma, head and neck, liver or kidney cancer.

The chain recombines TRBV19 with TRBJ2-3, with D perhaps TRBD1 (5 bases). Germline CDR1 reads LNHDA; CDR2 reads SQIVND (reference sequence). CDR3 length: 13 residues. The V and J ends lost 7 bases and 1 base respectively, with 9 bases between them. CDR3 sequence: CASMATGTDTQYF. For the CDR3, the DNA is TGTGCCAGTATGGCGACAGGCACAGATACGCAGTATTTT.

The rearrangement joins TRBV6-5 to TRBJ1-2; perhaps TRBD1 as D (6 bases). CDR1 is MNHEY and CDR2 is SVGAGI in the germline V gene. There are 14 residues in the CDR3. The ends were cut back, 5 bases at V and 7 bases at J, with 17 bases in the middle. DNA of the CDR3: TGTGCCAGCAGTGACAACCAGGGGATCGGTGGCTACACCTTC. Protein product: CASSDNQGIGGYTF.

The V gene is TRBV6-5, the J gene TRBJ1-4, with D possibly TRBD1 on 6 matching bases. V shed 10 bases and J shed 0 bases, with 12 bases lying between them. The CDR3 runs 14 residues. Germline CDR1 and CDR2: MNHEY and SVGAGI. CDR3 loop: CATWGGATNEKLFF. The DNA of the CDR3 is TGTGCCACGTGGGGGGGCGCAACTAATGAAAAACTGTTTTTT.

The chain is built from TRBV13 and TRBJ1-6; possible D gene TRBD1, 5 bases. The CDR3 contains 15 residues. Germline CDR1 is PRHDT and CDR2 is FYEKMQ (reference sequence). V was cut by 4 bases and J by 10 bases, with 17 bases left in between. The CDR3 is CASSSPGVVGSPLHF. The CDR3 nucleotides read TGTGCCAGCAGCTCACCGGGGGTTGTAGGGTCACCCCTCCACTTT.

This chain uses TRBV18 with TRBJ2-5; 8 bases fit TRBD1. V lost 1 base to trimming and J lost 4 bases; unmatched junction nucleotides: 5. The CDR3 sequence is 15 residues long. Per the germline V gene, CDR1 is KGHSH and CDR2 is LQKENI. CDR3 bases: TGTGCCAGCTCACCACGGGCAGGGGGCAGAGAGACCCAGTACTTC. Its protein is CASSPRAGGRETQYF.

The gene calls are TRBV7-2 and TRBJ2-5; no firm D call. The CDR3 length is 14 residues. V was cut by 1 base and J by 2 bases, with 8 bases left in between. CDR1 is SGHTA, CDR2 FQGNSA, per germline. CDR3 protein: CASSLGWEQETQYF. The CDR3 DNA is TGTGCCAGCAGCTTAGGGTGGGAACAAGAGACCCAGTACTTC. Full variable domain (missing parts from reference TRBV7-2 and TRBJ2-5): GAGVSQSPSNKVTEKGKDVELRCDPISGHTALYWYRQSLGQGLEFLIYFQGNSAPDKSGLPSDRFSAERTGGSVSTLTIQRTQQEDSAVYLCASSLGWEQETQYFGPGTRLLVL.

The chain uses TRBV11-2 and TRBJ2-4, with D perhaps TRBD1 (6 bases). Germline CDR1 reads SGHAT; CDR2 reads FQNNGV. This CDR3 has 14 amino acids. V was trimmed by 4 bases and J by 8 bases, leaving 15 bases between them. The CDR3 DNA follows: TGTGCCAGCAGCTCCCGGCAGGGGAGAGACATTCAGTACTTC. Its translation is CASSSRQGRDIQYF. Drawing the rest from reference TRBV11-2 and TRBJ2-4, the complete variable domain is EAGVAQSPRYKIIEKRQSVAFWCNPISGHATLYWYQQILGQGPKLLIQFQNNGVVDDSQLPKDRFSAERLKGVDSTLKIQPAKLEDSAVYLCASSSRQGRDIQYFGAGTRLSVL.

V and J are TRBV5-1 and TRBJ1-1, with D uncertain. V was shortened by 0 bases and J by 1 base, with 7 bases between the two germline ends. CDR1 and CDR2 (germline): SGHRS, YFSETQ. There are 14 residues in the CDR3. CDR3 in DNA: TGCGCCAGCAGCTTGGTTCCACAGAACACTGAAGCTTTCTTT. Protein product: CASSLVPQNTEAFF.

The chain employs TRBV9 and TRBJ2-2; either TRBD1 or TRBD2 may supply D (6 bases each). The CDR3 is 15 amino acids. Germline CDR1 and CDR2: SGDLS and YYNGEE. V was cut by 3 bases and J by 6 bases, with 15 bases left in between. The CDR3 spells CASSEGGRGPGELFF. The CDR3 DNA sequence: TGTGCCAGCAGCGAGGGGGGTCGAGGTCCCGGGGAGCTGTTTTTT.

J is TRBJ2-2 and V is TRBV11-2; weak D call: TRBD2 (5 bases). CDR1 is SGHAT, CDR2 FQNNGV, per germline. The CDR3 loop spans 14 amino acids. The ends were cut back, 6 bases at V and 3 bases at J, with 11 bases in the middle. The CDR3 DNA reads TGTGCCAGCAGGCAGGACGGGGACACCGGGGAGCTGTTTTTT. It specifies CASRQDGDTGELFF.

The CDR3 nucleotides read TGTGCCAGCAGCCAAAACACCGCCGGGGAGCTGTTTTTT. This gives the protein CASSQNTAGELFF. V usage is TRBV14 and J usage is TRBJ2-2; D remains ambiguous. CDR1 and CDR2 (germline): SGHDN, FVKESK. The CDR3 totals 13 residues. With 2 bases removed from V and 6 bases from J, the gap between germline ends came to 7 bases.

The chain couples TRBV28 to TRBJ1-1, with D perhaps matching TRBD1 (6 bases). V was trimmed by 2 bases and J by 4 bases, leaving 14 bases between them. The CDR3 loop spans 15 amino acids. Germline CDR1 reads MDHEN; CDR2 reads SYDVKM. As DNA, the CDR3 is TGTGCCAGCAGTTTAGCCAAAACAGGGCTCACTGAAGCTTTCTTT. Translation: CASSLAKTGLTEAFF.

The rearrangement uses TRBV6-5 and TRBJ1-2; no reliable D call. Trimming pared 4 bases from V and 2 bases from J, leaving 8 bases between. This CDR3 spans 13 amino acids. Germline V gene data show CDR1 as MNHEY and CDR2 as SVGAGI. This chain's CDR3 is CASSSLRNYGYTF. In nucleotides, the CDR3 is TGTGCCAGCAGTTCGTTACGGAACTATGGCTACACCTTC.

This clone was seen just once. This chain links TRBV29-1 with TRBJ1-2; D is possibly TRBD1 (6 bases). V lost 3 bases, J lost 3 bases, and 17 bases lay in between. The CDR3 is 15 residues long. Germline lookup yields CDR1 SQVTM and CDR2 ANQGSEA. This CDR3 reads CSVDWDTGLDYGYTF. In nucleotides, the CDR3 is TGCAGCGTTGACTGGGATACAGGGTTGGACTATGGCTACACCTTC.